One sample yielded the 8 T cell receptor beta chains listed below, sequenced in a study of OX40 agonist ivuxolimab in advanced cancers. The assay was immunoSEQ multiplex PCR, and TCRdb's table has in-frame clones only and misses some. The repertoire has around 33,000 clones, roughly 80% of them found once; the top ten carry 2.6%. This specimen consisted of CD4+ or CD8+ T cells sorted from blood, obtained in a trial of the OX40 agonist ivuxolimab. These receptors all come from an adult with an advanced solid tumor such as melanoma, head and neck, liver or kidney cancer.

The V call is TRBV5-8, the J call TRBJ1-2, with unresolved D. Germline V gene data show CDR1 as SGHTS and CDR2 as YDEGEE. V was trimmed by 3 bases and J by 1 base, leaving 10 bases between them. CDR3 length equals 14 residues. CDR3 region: CASSSPTDNYGYTF. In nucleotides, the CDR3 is TGTGCCAGCAGCTCCCCGACGGATAACTATGGCTACACCTTC.

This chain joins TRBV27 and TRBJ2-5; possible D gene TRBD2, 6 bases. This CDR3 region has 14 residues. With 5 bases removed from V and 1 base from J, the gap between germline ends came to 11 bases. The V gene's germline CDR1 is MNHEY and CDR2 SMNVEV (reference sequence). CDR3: CASSLGGVQETQYF. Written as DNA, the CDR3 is TGTGCCAGCAGTCTCGGGGGAGTCCAAGAGACCCAGTACTTC.

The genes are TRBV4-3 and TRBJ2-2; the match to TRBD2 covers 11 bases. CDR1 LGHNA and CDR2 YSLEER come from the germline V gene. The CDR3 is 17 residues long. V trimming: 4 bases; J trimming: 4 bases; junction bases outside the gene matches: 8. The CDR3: CASSRRLLAGATGELFF. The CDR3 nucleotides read TGCGCCAGCAGCCGCCGACTACTAGCGGGGGCCACCGGGGAGCTGTTTTTT.

For the CDR3, the DNA is TGCGCCAGCACCCCGAGAGAGGGGAATGAGCAGTTCTTC. Translating gives CASTPREGNEQFF. The gene calls are TRBV4-1 and TRBJ2-1; D is perhaps TRBD1 or TRBD2 (5 bases each). CDR1 MGHRA and CDR2 YSYEKL come from the germline V gene. CDR3 length: 13 amino acids. V lost 7 bases and J lost 7, with 14 bases in between.

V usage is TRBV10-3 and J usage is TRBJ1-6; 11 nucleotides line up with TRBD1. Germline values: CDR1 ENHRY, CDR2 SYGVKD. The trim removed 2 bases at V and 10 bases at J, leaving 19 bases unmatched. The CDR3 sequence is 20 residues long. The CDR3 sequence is CAISEREGRDRGNVGSPLHF. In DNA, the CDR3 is TGTGCCATCAGTGAGAGGGAAGGCCGGGACAGGGGGAACGTTGGGTCACCCCTCCACTTT.

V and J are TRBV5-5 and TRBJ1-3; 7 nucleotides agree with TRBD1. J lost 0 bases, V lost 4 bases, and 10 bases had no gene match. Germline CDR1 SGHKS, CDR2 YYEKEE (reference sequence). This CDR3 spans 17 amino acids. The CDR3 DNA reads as TGTGCCAGCAGCCCTTTAACGGGACAGCTCTCTGGAAACACCATATATTTT. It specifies CASSPLTGQLSGNTIYF.

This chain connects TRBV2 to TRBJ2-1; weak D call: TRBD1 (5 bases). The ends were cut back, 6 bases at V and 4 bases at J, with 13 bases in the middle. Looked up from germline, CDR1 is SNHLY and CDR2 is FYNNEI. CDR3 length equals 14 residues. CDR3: CASREMGPYNEQFF. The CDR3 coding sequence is TGTGCCAGCAGGGAGATGGGGCCTTACAATGAGCAGTTCTTC.

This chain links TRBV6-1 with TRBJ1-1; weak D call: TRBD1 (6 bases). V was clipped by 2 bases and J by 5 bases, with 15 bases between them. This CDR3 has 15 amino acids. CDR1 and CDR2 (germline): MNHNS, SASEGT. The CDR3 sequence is CASSESPTGRTEAFF. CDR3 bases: TGTGCCAGCAGTGAATCTCCGACAGGAAGAACTGAAGCTTTCTTT.